This entry lists 15 T cell receptor beta chains sequenced from one sample in a study of T cell responses to AZD1222 COVID-19 vaccine. The assay was immunoSEQ multiplex PCR, and TCRdb's table has in-frame clones only and misses some. The sample consists of some 150,000 clones, roughly 90% of them appearing once. Here the sequenced sample was peripheral blood, taken 28 days after the second AZD1222 dose. Receptor source: an adult who received the AZD1222 COVID-19 vaccine.

The chain employs TRBV7-9 and TRBJ2-2; the D gene is possibly TRBD2 (6 bases). The CDR3 totals 12 residues. Germline CDR1 is SEHNR and CDR2 is FQNEAQ (reference sequence). V was pared by 9 bases and J by 6 bases, with 11 bases between. CDR3 region: CARTSLSGELFF. The CDR3 nucleotides read TGTGCCAGGACTAGTCTCTCCGGGGAGCTGTTTTTT.

V gene TRBV19 combines with J gene TRBJ2-3; tentatively, D is TRBD2 (5 bases). The CDR3 covers 13 residues. Germline V gives CDR1 LNHDA, CDR2 SQIVND (reference sequence). V shed 7 bases and J shed 2 bases, with 10 bases lying between them. CDR3 protein: CASNGLLTDTQYF. The CDR3 region has the DNA TGTGCCAGTAACGGACTTCTCACAGATACGCAGTATTTT.

As DNA, the CDR3 is TGTGCCAGCTCACCAGTGCGTGTACTAGCGGGGTTGGAAGTGGAGAATGAGCAGTTCTTC. Its translation is CASSPVRVLAGLEVENEQFF. V gene TRBV18 combines with J gene TRBJ2-1; 10 nucleotides agree with TRBD2. There are 20 residues in the CDR3. After removal of 2 bases from V and 7 bases from J, the junction contained 20 bases not matched to a gene. Germline CDR1 KGHSH, CDR2 LQKENI.

V usage is TRBV10-3 and J usage is TRBJ2-3, with 10 nucleotides matching TRBD2. V was clipped by 9 bases and J by 3 bases; unmatched bases: 9. From germline, CDR1 is ENHRY and CDR2 SYGVKD. This CDR3 spans 15 amino acids. CDR3 amino acids: CAMQRGGFDTDTQYF. CDR3 coding DNA: TGTGCCATGCAGCGGGGGGGCTTTGATACAGATACGCAGTATTTT.

The chain uses TRBV5-5 and TRBJ2-7, with 9 bases fitting TRBD1. Germline loops: CDR1 SGHKS, CDR2 YYEKEE (reference sequence). This CDR3 is built from 14 residues. Trimming cost V 4 bases and J 3 bases; bases outside gene matches: 5. The CDR3 here is CASSPGTGIYEQYF. CDR3 in DNA: TGTGCCAGCAGCCCCGGGACAGGGATCTACGAGCAGTACTTC.

The CDR3 region is CASSLAGGRADTQYF. CDR3 nucleotide sequence: TGTGCCAGCAGCTTAGCGGGGGGGCGCGCAGATACGCAGTATTTT. The rearrangement links TRBV5-4 to TRBJ2-3; TRBD2 matches 10 bases. J lost 4 bases, V lost 2 bases, and 4 bases had no gene match. The germline gives CDR1 SGHNT, CDR2 YYREEE (reference sequence). The CDR3 spans 15 residues.

The rearrangement uses TRBV6-5 and TRBJ1-5, with TRBD1 matching over 8 bases. With 6 bases clipped from V and 4 bases from J, the junction kept 5 bases outside the gene matches. The CDR3 totals 14 residues. The germline CDR1 and CDR2 sequences are MNHEY and SVGAGI. The CDR3 nucleotides read TGTGCCAGCAGCAAGACAGGGGAGAATCAGCCCCAGCATTTT. It is translated as CASSKTGENQPQHF.

The chain carries TRBV28 and TRBJ1-5; no reliable D call. Trimming cost V 6 bases and J 2 bases, with 11 bases left between them. Germline CDR1 is MDHEN and CDR2 is SYDVKM. This CDR3 is built from 14 residues. The CDR3 loop is CASSPGRGNQPQHF. As DNA, the CDR3 is TGTGCCAGCAGCCCCGGACGGGGCAATCAGCCCCAGCATTTT.

The chain combines TRBV11-3 with TRBJ2-5; either TRBD1 or TRBD2 may fit D (5 bases each). Trimming took off 0 bases at V and 0 bases at J, with 11 bases between the two ends. Germline lookup yields CDR1 SGHNT and CDR2 YENEEA. The CDR3 length is 16 residues. DNA for the CDR3: TGTGCCAGCAGCTTAGAGGGGACCTCGAACCAAGAGACCCAGTACTTC. It encodes CASSLEGTSNQETQYF.

This chain links TRBV5-6 with TRBJ2-3; 10 positions match TRBD1. This CDR3 is built from 16 residues. Germline values: CDR1 SGHDT, CDR2 YYEEEE. Germline trimming cut 4 bases from V and 0 bases from J; bases unmatched to any gene: 5. This chain's CDR3 is CASSRGQGDSTDTQYF. The CDR3 DNA reads TGTGCCAGCAGCCGCGGACAGGGGGACAGCACAGATACGCAGTATTTT.

This clone was recorded many times. The J gene is TRBJ1-1, the V gene TRBV28; maybe TRBD1 (5 bases). Per the germline V gene, CDR1 is MDHEN and CDR2 is SYDVKM. V lost 6 bases and J 9 bases, leaving 14 bases between the germline ends. This CDR3 is 12 amino acids long. As DNA, the CDR3 is TGTGCCAGCAGCCTCGGGGGTTTAAAAGCTTTCTTT. Protein sequence: CASSLGGLKAFF.

V usage is TRBV5-1 and J usage is TRBJ2-5; D ambiguous. CDR3 length: 15 residues. The germline V gene encodes CDR1 SGHRS and CDR2 YFSETQ. V was pared by 0 bases and J by 5 bases, with 14 bases between. This CDR3 is CASSLAPTGQETQYF. CDR3 sequence (DNA): TGCGCCAGCAGCTTGGCCCCGACCGGGCAGGAGACCCAGTACTTC.

The chain joins TRBV18 to TRBJ1-6; D uncertain. CDR1 is KGHSH, CDR2 LQKENI, per germline. The CDR3 is 15 amino acids. The V and J ends lost 5 bases and 7 bases respectively, with 15 bases between them. CDR3 protein: CASSTGPQLNSPLHF. DNA of the CDR3: TGTGCCAGCTCAACCGGGCCGCAGCTCAATTCACCCCTCCACTTT.

With regard to this clone: In this CDR3 the conserved last residue, phenylalanine or tryptophan, is missing, so a read error is likely. Because the CDR3's place on the DNA is in doubt, the DNA is left out and the CDR3 is given as listed by TCRdb. This rearrangement joins TRBV23-1 to TRBJ1-4; the table assigns TRBD1, which was not confirmed against the DNA. TRBV23-1 is recorded as an ORF, its role being uncertain. The CDR3 adds up to 10 amino acids, both ends counted. CDR3 residues: CASSQTGRKS.

The chain uses TRBV6-1 and TRBJ2-1; possibly TRBD1 or TRBD2 for D (5 bases each). Germline V CDR1 and CDR2: MNHNS, SASEGT. V lost 11 bases, J lost 7 bases, and 12 bases lay in between. This CDR3 contains 11 residues. CDR3 in DNA: TGTGCCGGGGGTAGGGGAAATGAGCAGTTCTTC. It specifies CAGGRGNEQFF.